The T cell receptor beta chain under discussion was sequenced for a study of OX40 agonist ivuxolimab in advanced cancers. Study-wide context: Patients were treated with ivuxolimab, an agonistic anti-OX40 (CD134) antibody. Cancers in dose escalation were hepatocellular, melanoma, renal cell and head and neck.

Study results and caveats: Among expanded peripheral T cells, antigen specificity went undetermined. Partial responders receiving 0.1-3.0 mg/kg showed among the lowest clonal expansion.

The CDR3 is made up of 15 amino acids. V was clipped by 0 bases and J by 8 bases; unmatched bases: 5. Per the germline V gene, CDR1 is SGDLS and CDR2 is YYNGEE. As to this clone: Its antigen is not identified.

Some clones are missing from TCRdb's copy, which holds only in-frame ones; the method was immunoSEQ multiplex PCR. Seen here are about 45,000 clones, around nine tenths observed once, and the top ten hold roughly 0.98%. This sequence originates from an adult with an advanced solid tumor such as melanoma, head and neck, liver or kidney cancer. V and J are TRBV9 and TRBJ2-1, with TRBD2 matching 10 bases. This specimen consisted of CD4+ or CD8+ T cells sorted from blood, obtained in a trial of the OX40 agonist ivuxolimab. CDR3 coding DNA: TGTGCCAGCAGCGTAGTACTAGCGGGGACGGATGAGCAGTTCTTC. It is translated as CASSVVLAGTDEQFF.